The clone carrying this TCR beta chain was seen at least ten times. Antigen unknown. Library preparation for TCR beta used quantitative 5'-RACE with molecular barcodes. In TCRdb, the 5' RACE reads were re-called with MiXCR into one record per CDR3 protein. The sample has some 120,000 distinct CDR3 sequences, over 6% seen once. This specimen belongs to a study of CD8 T cells in ankylosing spondylitis. Whole-study results and caveats: In reactive arthritis synovial fluid and blood, some motif variants had been reported before. Matched ankylosing spondylitis synovial fluid reportedly showed significant enrichment of disease-linked clones.

Germline CDR1 and CDR2: MDHEN and SYDVKM. The CDR3 is 14 amino acids. Trimming took 3 bases from V and 3 from J; bases not matched to a gene: 4. The receptor's source is a male donor with ankylosing spondylitis or in good health (not recorded which). Material for sequencing was blood, either unsorted or a sorted T cell fraction (not recorded which). V and J are TRBV28 and TRBJ1-1; TRBD1 matches 7 bases. CDR3 amino acids: CASSLGQGDTEAFF. Written as DNA, the CDR3 is TGTGCCAGCAGTTTGGGTCAGGGGGACACTGAAGCTTTCTTT.